The next 9 T cell receptor beta chains were all read from a single sample in a study of blood T cell repertoires in COVID-19. TCRdb keeps only in-frame clones here, not all; method: immunoSEQ multiplex PCR. Here the sample spans some 320,000 clones, around nine tenths being singletons. The sequenced sample consisted of PBMCs or T cells enriched from blood (not recorded which). All receptors come from a man aged 55 to 70 who had recovered from COVID-19.

The gene calls are TRBV5-6 and TRBJ2-2; TRBD1 is a possible D gene (6 bases). The CDR3 sequence is 15 residues long. Per germline, CDR1 SGHDT and CDR2 YYEEEE. V dropped 4 bases and J dropped 6 bases, with 16 bases sitting between them. The CDR3, as DNA: TGTGCCAGCAGCCTGACTACAGGGACGGCCGGGGAGCTGTTTTTT. Amino acid sequence: CASSLTTGTAGELFF. The full variable domain, completed using reference TRBV5-6 and TRBJ2-2, is DAGVTQSPTHLIKTRGQQVTLRCSPKSGHDTVSWYQQALGQGPQFIFQYYEEEERQRGNFPDRFSGHQFPNYSSELNVNALLLGDSALYLCASSLTTGTAGELFFGEGSRLTVL.

The rearrangement joins TRBV3-1 (or the pseudogene TRBV3-2) to TRBJ2-5; 7 bases line up with TRBD2. There are 17 residues in the CDR3. Germline V gene lookup returns CDR1 LGHDT and CDR2 YNNKEL (reference sequence). V trimming: 0 bases; J trimming: 0 bases; junction bases outside the gene matches: 7. Here the CDR3 DNA reads TGTGCCAGCAGCCAAGAACGCGGGGGACCTGACCAAGAGACCCAGTACTTC. The encoded protein is CASSQERGGPDQETQYF.

The chain carries TRBV24-1 and TRBJ1-1; 8 bases fit TRBD1. Germline V CDR1 and CDR2: KGHDR, SFDVKD. The V and J ends lost 4 bases and 8 bases, in that order; junction bases with no gene match: 8. The CDR3 contains 14 residues. DNA for the CDR3: TGTGCCACCAGTGACCTGGGACAGGAGAAAGAAGCTTTCTTT. Translated, it gives CATSDLGQEKEAFF.

Regarding this clone: At one end, the junction sequence differs from germline, possibly due to a read error. J is TRBJ2-5 and V is TRBV5-6, with a weak D call TRBD2 (6 bases). CDR3 size: 13 residues. Germline V gene data show CDR1 as SGHDT and CDR2 as YYEEEE. DNA of the CDR3: TGTGCCAGCAGCTTCGGAGGGAGAGGGGCTTGGGACTTC. As protein: CASSFGGRGAWDF.

The rearrangement joins TRBV12-3 or TRBV12-4 to TRBJ2-1; D not resolved. The V gene lost 5 bases and the J gene lost 7 bases, with 12 bases spanning the gap. The CDR3 is 13 amino acids. The DNA for the CDR3 is TGTGCCAGCAGTGCCTTTCAGGTAAATGAGCAGTTCTTC. This sequence encodes CASSAFQVNEQFF.

The J gene is TRBJ1-4, the V gene TRBV5-1; unclear D gene. Looked up from germline, CDR1 is SGHRS and CDR2 is YFSETQ. The CDR3 consists of 16 residues. Trimming cost V 1 base and J 6 bases, with 16 bases left between them. The chain's CDR3 is CASSLPSGGTDEKLFF. The DNA for the CDR3 is TGCGCCAGCAGCTTGCCATCTGGAGGAACCGATGAAAAACTGTTTTTT.

This chain links TRBV3-1 (or the pseudogene TRBV3-2) with TRBJ1-5; a weak D match, TRBD1 (5 bases). The germline CDR1 and CDR2 sequences are LGHDT and YNNKEL (reference sequence). The CDR3 contains 13 residues. The V and J ends lost 0 bases and 7 bases respectively, with 7 bases between them. The CDR3 protein is CASSQDYRQPQHF. CDR3 sequence (DNA): TGTGCCAGCAGCCAAGATTACAGGCAGCCCCAGCATTTT.

The gene calls are TRBV27 and TRBJ1-5; 9 nucleotides agree with TRBD1. J lost 7 bases, V lost 6 bases, and 7 bases had no gene match. The germline CDR1 and CDR2 sequences are MNHEY and SMNVEV (reference sequence). The CDR3 has 14 amino acids. CDR3 amino acids: CASRTQGARQPQHF. CDR3 sequence (DNA): TGTGCCAGCAGGACACAGGGGGCTCGACAGCCCCAGCATTTT.

The chain has TRBV6-1 and TRBJ1-2, with D uncertain. CDR1 is MNHNS and CDR2 is SASEGT in the germline V gene. CDR3 length equals 14 residues. V dropped 2 bases and J dropped 7 bases, with 14 bases sitting between them. The CDR3 DNA reads as TGTGCCAGCAGTGAATGGGAGGGCTCGAGTGGCTACACCTTC. Translating it yields CASSEWEGSSGYTF.